The clone carrying this TCR beta chain is a singleton in its sample. Its antigen is currently unknown. CDR3 length: 13 residues. The germline V gene has CDR1 KGHDR and CDR2 SFDVKD. The V and J ends lost 4 bases and 6 bases respectively, with 11 bases between them. This record belongs to a study of T cell responses to AZD1222 COVID-19 vaccine. Whole-study results and caveats: Donors were mostly white British, more females; clonal diversity possibly underestimated.

Libraries were prepared by immunoSEQ multiplex PCR; TCRdb keeps only in-frame clonotypes and omits some of them. The table records 150,000 to 250,000 clones, approximately 93% of them present only once. The specimen was peripheral blood, collected 28 days after the second AZD1222 dose. The source is an adult who received the AZD1222 COVID-19 vaccine. The rearrangement uses TRBV24-1 and TRBJ1-1, with no clear D. CDR3 protein: CATSEAGRAEAFF. The CDR3 DNA reads as TGTGCCACCAGTGAAGCTGGACGGGCTGAAGCTTTCTTT.